This T cell receptor (beta chain) appears in the sequencing data of a study of blood T cell repertoires in COVID-19. This clone was found a few times. Germline CDR1 is SGHTA and CDR2 is FQGNSA. The CDR3 contains 14 residues. V lost 3 bases to trimming and J lost 7 bases; unmatched junction nucleotides: 7. TCRdb keeps only in-frame clones here, not all; method: immunoSEQ multiplex PCR. The sample carries some 64,000 clones, 70% to 90% recorded once. The receptor's source is a man in his 70s with acute or convalescent COVID-19. The chain carries TRBV7-2 and TRBJ2-7; TRBD1 matches 9 bases. The specimen sequenced was peripheral blood. The DNA of the CDR3 is TGTGCCAGCAGCTTCGGACAGGGGCGGGAGGAGCAGTACTTC. This translates into CASSFGQGREEQYF.